The 5 T cell receptor beta chains given below trace back to one sample, sequenced in a study of read filtering for tumor transcriptome and immune sequencing. This library used around 400 ng RNA and molecular barcoded adaptors spanning alpha/delta and beta/gamma chains. TCRdb independently ran MiXCR on the reads; one entry per CDR3 protein. The data show about 39,000 distinct CDR3 sequences, roughly 13% seen once. The sample taken for sequencing was a population of CD138-negative cells sorted from bone marrow. These receptors were collected from a donor at least 40 years old with multiple myeloma.

This clonotype was seen repeatedly, ten times or more. The gene calls are TRBV20-1 and TRBJ2-5; TRBD2 matches 10 bases. CDR3 size: 15 residues. Trimming cost V 4 bases and J 4 bases; bases outside gene matches: 9. The germline CDR1 and CDR2 sequences are DFQATT and SNEGSKA (reference sequence). This chain's CDR3 is CSANKPSGRVETQYF. The CDR3 coding sequence is TGCAGTGCTAACAAGCCCAGCGGGAGGGTAGAGACCCAGTACTTC.

This clonotype was recorded many times. The chain is built from TRBV6-6 and TRBJ2-7; TRBD1 aligns across 9 bases. The length of the CDR3 is 16 residues. The V gene end was trimmed by 8 bases and the J gene end by 1 base; junction bases not matched to a gene: 12. Germline CDR1 is MNHNY and CDR2 is SVGAGI (reference sequence). CDR3 residues: CASQSPPGTGSYEQYF. The CDR3 nucleotides read TGTGCCAGCCAGAGCCCTCCCGGGACAGGGTCCTACGAGCAGTACTTC.

This clonotype was found a few times. The CDR3 sequence: CASSLVTGNNYGYTF. In nucleotides, the CDR3 is TGTGCCAGCAGCTTAGTAACAGGGAACAACTATGGCTACACCTTC. V gene TRBV7-2 combines with J gene TRBJ1-2, with D maybe TRBD1 (6 bases). The V end lost 1 base, the J end lost 2 bases, and 11 bases lay between the germline ends. Germline-derived CDR1 and CDR2 are SGHTA and FQGNSA. CDR3 length: 15 amino acids.

In its sample, this clonotype is medium-sized. The rearrangement joins TRBV6-2 or TRBV6-3 to TRBJ2-1; 9 nucleotides agree with TRBD1. Per the germline V gene, CDR1 is MNHEY and CDR2 is SVGEGT. The CDR3 loop spans 15 amino acids. Losses at the gene ends were 5 bases for V and 2 bases for J; bases not matched to a gene: 4. The CDR3: CASSRDRGTYNEQFF. CDR3 DNA sequence: TGTGCCAGCAGTCGAGACAGGGGGACCTACAATGAGCAGTTCTTC.

The sample holds one count of this clonotype. One end of the junction varies from germline; a read error may be responsible. The chain has TRBV27 and TRBJ2-7, with 7 nucleotides matching TRBD1. Per germline, CDR1 MNHEY and CDR2 SMNVEV (reference sequence). The CDR3 spans 14 residues. The chain's CDR3 is CVSSFGQDTCEQYF. CDR3 nucleotide sequence: TGTGTCAGCAGTTTCGGACAGGACACCTGCGAGCAGTACTTC.